This T cell receptor beta chain came from a study of OX40 agonist ivuxolimab in advanced cancers. Overall study context: The patients received agonistic anti-OX40 (CD134) antibody ivuxolimab. Every patient in dose escalation had hepatocellular carcinoma, melanoma, renal cell or head and neck cancer.

Data came from immunoSEQ multiplex PCR; TCRdb stores just in-frame clones and leaves some out. The table lists tens of thousands of clones, approximately 84% of them singletons. Germline assignment: CDR1 SSHAT and CDR2 FNYEAQ (reference sequence). The CDR3 extends over 17 amino acids. Regarding this clone: Its antigen is still unknown. The junction shows a germline mismatch at one end, possibly a read error.

Study-wide findings and caveats: Expanded clones tended on average to be more numerous among CD8+ T cells than CD4+. Clonal expansion from baseline to week 6 occurred in both CD4+ and CD8+ T cells.

The receptor was derived from an adult with an advanced solid tumor such as melanoma, head and neck, liver or kidney cancer. The material sequenced was CD4+ or CD8+ T cells sorted from blood, taken in a trial of the OX40 agonist ivuxolimab. The V call is TRBV7-7, the J call TRBJ2-5; 12 bases match TRBD2. In nucleotides, the CDR3 is TGTGCTAGCAGCCTCCTCGGGCTAGCGGGAGGGGGTGAGACCCAGTACTTC. This encodes CASSLLGLAGGGETQYF.